This T cell receptor beta chain was found in a study of tumor-infiltrating lymphocytes in primary liver carcinoma. Study summary: Patients of both sexes were 30 to 69 years old. Broader study findings: Just around 7.5-25% of top clones spanned all five tumor regions. Between tumor regions, pairs overlapped more than tumor-adjacent and tumor-blood pairs did. Blood trailed tumors significantly in top-250-clone fraction (p = 0.039).

Making TCR beta cDNA involved approximately 480 ng total RNA and a constant-region primer. Construction of TCR beta libraries relied on three successive nested multiplex PCR rounds employing slightly modified ARM-PCR. Each CDR3 protein gets one entry after TCRdb re-called the multiplex PCR reads with MiXCR. The sample holds roughly 32,000 distinct CDR3 sequences; just under 75% are singletons and the top ten take approximately 15%. In regard to this clonotype: The antigen is undetermined. This could be a read error, since a much larger clone is one nucleotide away.

RNA and DNA were co-extracted from approximately 20-30 mg of unsorted bulk tissue. Material for sequencing was liver tumor tissue from sampling region 4. Noted subset: tumor region T4, right-lateral pole. The TCR sequence derives from a man aged 35-49 years with primary liver carcinoma and hepatitis B virus infection.

Written as DNA, the CDR3 is TGTGCCAGCAGTTACGGGGCAGGGGGTCGGCCCCAGCATTTT. Translating gives CASSYGAGGRPQHF. The chain employs TRBV6-6 and TRBJ1-5, with 7 bases aligning to TRBD1. From germline, CDR1 is MNHNY and CDR2 SVGAGI (reference sequence). The CDR3 spans 14 residues. The J segment lost 9 bases and the V segment lost 2 bases, leaving 7 bases of the junction unmatched.